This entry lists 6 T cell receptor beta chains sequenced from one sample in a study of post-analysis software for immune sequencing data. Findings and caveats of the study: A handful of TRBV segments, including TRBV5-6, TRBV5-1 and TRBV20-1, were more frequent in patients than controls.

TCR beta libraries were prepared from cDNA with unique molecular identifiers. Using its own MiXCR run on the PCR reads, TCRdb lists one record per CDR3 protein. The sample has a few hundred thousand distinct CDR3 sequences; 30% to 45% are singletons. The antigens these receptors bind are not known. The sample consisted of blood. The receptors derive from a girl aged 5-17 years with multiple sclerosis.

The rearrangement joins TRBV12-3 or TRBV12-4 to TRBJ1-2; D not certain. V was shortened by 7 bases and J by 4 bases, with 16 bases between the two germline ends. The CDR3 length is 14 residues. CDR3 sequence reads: CASTLWGLGYGYTF. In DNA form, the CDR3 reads TGTGCCAGCACCCTTTGGGGTTTGGGCTATGGCTACACCTTC.

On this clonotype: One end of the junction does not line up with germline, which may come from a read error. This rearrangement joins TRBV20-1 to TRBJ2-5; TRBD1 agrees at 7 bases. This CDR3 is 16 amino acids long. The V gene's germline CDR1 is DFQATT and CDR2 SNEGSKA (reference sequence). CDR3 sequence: CSVPTGPQWVRETRYF. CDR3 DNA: TGCAGTGTCCCGACAGGGCCTCAATGGGTAAGAGAGACCCGGTACTTC.

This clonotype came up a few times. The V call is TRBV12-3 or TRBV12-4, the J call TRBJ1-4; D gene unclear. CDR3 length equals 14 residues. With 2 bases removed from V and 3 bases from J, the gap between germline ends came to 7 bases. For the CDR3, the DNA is TGTGCCAGCAGTTTAAGGCCACCTAATGAAAAACTGTTTTTT. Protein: CASSLRPPNEKLFF.

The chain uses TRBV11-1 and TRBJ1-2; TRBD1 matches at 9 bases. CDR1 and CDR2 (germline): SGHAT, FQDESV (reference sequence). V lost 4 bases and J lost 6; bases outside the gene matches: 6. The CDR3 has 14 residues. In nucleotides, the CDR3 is TGTGCCAGCAGCTCGGGACAGGGCTTCGATGGCTACACCTTC. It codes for CASSSGQGFDGYTF. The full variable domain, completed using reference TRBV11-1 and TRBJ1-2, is EAEVAQSPRYKITEKSQAVAFWCDPISGHATLYWYRQILGQGPELLVQFQDESVVDDSQLPKDRFSAERLKGVDSTLKIQPAELGDSAMYLCASSSGQGFDGYTFGSGTRLTVV.

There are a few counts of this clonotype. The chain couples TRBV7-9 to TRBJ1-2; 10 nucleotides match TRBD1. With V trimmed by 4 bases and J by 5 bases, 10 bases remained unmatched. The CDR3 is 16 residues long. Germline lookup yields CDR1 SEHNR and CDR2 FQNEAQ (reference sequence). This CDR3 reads CASSSNVGQGDYGYTF. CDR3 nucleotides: TGTGCCAGCAGCTCTAACGTCGGACAGGGGGATTATGGCTACACCTTC.

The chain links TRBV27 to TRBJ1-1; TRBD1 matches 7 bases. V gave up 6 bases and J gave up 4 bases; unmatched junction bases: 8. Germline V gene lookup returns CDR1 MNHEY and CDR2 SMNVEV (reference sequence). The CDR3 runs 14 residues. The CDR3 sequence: CASRYRGIGTEAFF. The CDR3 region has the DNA TGTGCCAGCAGGTACAGGGGAATAGGCACTGAAGCTTTCTTT.